The 18 T cell receptor beta chains in this list originate from one sample, sequenced in a study of T cell changes during pregnancy in multiple sclerosis. Profiling relied on immunoSEQ multiplex PCR, and the TCRdb table lists in-frame clones only, not all of them. Here the sample spans approximately 13,000 clones, roughly 88% being singletons. The sample was CD8+ T cells from peripheral blood mononuclear cells, taken after pregnancy. The receptors come from a female donor in good health, enrolled as a control in a pregnancy study.

The table lists this clone with a count of one. J is TRBJ2-7 and V is TRBV5-6, with a tentative D call TRBD2 (7 bases). Trimming removed 5 bases at V and 6 bases at J, with 15 bases between. The germline V gene has CDR1 SGHDT and CDR2 YYEEEE. The CDR3 extends over 13 amino acids. The CDR3 nucleotides are TGTGCCAGCAGGGCCCCGCGGGGGCGCGAGCAGTACTTC. It specifies CASRAPRGREQYF. Based on the CDR3 plus reference TRBV5-6 and TRBJ2-7, the full variable domain is DAGVTQSPTHLIKTRGQQVTLRCSPKSGHDTVSWYQQALGQGPQFIFQYYEEEERQRGNFPDRFSGHQFPNYSSELNVNALLLGDSALYLCASRAPRGREQYFGPGTRLTVT.

The chain combines TRBV28 with TRBJ2-7; perhaps TRBD2 as D (5 bases). V was cut by 7 bases and J by 5 bases, with 12 bases left in between. Germline V gene lookup returns CDR1 MDHEN and CDR2 SYDVKM. The CDR3 spans 12 residues. The CDR3 sequence: CASMSGSNEQYF. The CDR3 DNA follows: TGTGCCAGCATGAGCGGTTCCAACGAGCAGTACTTC. The whole variable domain, remainder taken from reference TRBV28 and TRBJ2-7, is DVKVTQSSRYLVKRTGEKVFLECVQDMDHENMFWYRQDPGLGLRLIYFSYDVKMKEKGDIPEGYSVSREKKERFSLILESASTNQTSMYLCASMSGSNEQYFGPGTRLTVT.

The chain links TRBV5-6 to TRBJ2-1; no definite D call. V was cut by 0 bases and J by 3 bases, with 13 bases left in between. The CDR3 runs 16 residues. The germline gives CDR1 SGHDT, CDR2 YYEEEE. This CDR3 reads CASSLGGSQIYNEQFF. The DNA for the CDR3 is TGTGCCAGCAGCTTGGGAGGCAGCCAGATCTACAATGAGCAGTTCTTC.

As DNA, the CDR3 is TGTGCCAGCAGAGGGACAGACCTCACTTTATACTCCTACGAGCAGTACTTC. It codes for CASRGTDLTLYSYEQYF. The chain links TRBV28 to TRBJ2-7; TRBD1 aligns across 7 bases. CDR1 is MDHEN, CDR2 SYDVKM, per germline. With 6 bases clipped from V and 0 bases from J, the junction kept 14 bases outside the gene matches. The CDR3 has 17 amino acids.

The chain links TRBV7-6 to TRBJ2-3, with D maybe TRBD2 (6 bases). V was trimmed by 3 bases and J by 3 bases, leaving 13 bases between them. This CDR3 spans 15 amino acids. Germline V gives CDR1 SGHVS, CDR2 FNYEAQ. CDR3: CASSFSGFTTDTQYF. The CDR3 bases are TGTGCCAGCAGCTTCAGCGGGTTTACGACAGATACGCAGTATTTT.

The chain links TRBV6-4 to TRBJ1-6, with D possibly TRBD1 on 6 matching bases. The CDR3 spans 15 residues. Germline CDR1 and CDR2: MRHNA and SNTAGT. Trimming cost V 4 bases and J 7 bases, with 14 bases left between them. CDR3 nucleotide sequence: TGTGCCAGCAGTGCCCAGACAGGTGGCAATTCACCCCTCCACTTT. It is translated as CASSAQTGGNSPLHF.

V gene TRBV27 combines with J gene TRBJ2-5; 9 nucleotides line up with TRBD1. Germline assignment: CDR1 MNHEY and CDR2 SMNVEV (reference sequence). This CDR3 has 17 residues. V shed 4 bases and J 0 bases; nucleotides not matched to a gene: 9. The CDR3 nucleotides are TGTGCCAGCAGTTCTAGTAGGGACAGGGACTACCAAGAGACCCAGTACTTC. It is translated as CASSSSRDRDYQETQYF.

The CDR3 is CASSPGQTNYGYTF. The CDR3, as DNA: TGTGCCAGCAGCCCGGGACAGACTAACTATGGCTACACCTTC. The chain has TRBV16 and TRBJ1-2, with 7 nucleotides matching TRBD1. CDR1 is KGHSY, CDR2 FQNENV, per germline. The CDR3 contains 14 residues. After removal of 4 bases from V and 0 bases from J, the junction contained 2 bases not matched to a gene.

The rearrangement uses TRBV7-9 and TRBJ2-3, with 9 bases fitting TRBD2. The CDR3 has 13 amino acids. Germline V lookup: CDR1 SEHNR, CDR2 FQNEAQ (reference sequence). Unmatched junction bases numbered 6, after V lost 11 bases and J lost 3 bases. The DNA of the CDR3 is TGTGCCCCCCAGGCGGGGGGGACAGATACGCAGTATTTT. As protein: CAPQAGGTDTQYF.

The rearrangement joins TRBV5-1 to TRBJ2-1; D perhaps matches TRBD1 (6 bases). Germline V gene lookup returns CDR1 SGHRS and CDR2 YFSETQ. Trimming stripped 2 bases from V and 4 bases from J, with 7 bases between. CDR3 length: 13 amino acids. The CDR3 DNA reads TGCGCCAGCAGCTTAACAGGGTACAATGAGCAGTTCTTC. Encoded protein: CASSLTGYNEQFF.

CDR3 loop: CASSQDRGTYYGYTF. The DNA of the CDR3 is TGCGCCAGCAGCCAAGATAGGGGGACATACTATGGCTACACCTTC. This sequence joins TRBV4-3 and TRBJ1-2, with a possible D match to TRBD1 (6 bases). The CDR3 runs 15 residues. The germline V gene has CDR1 LGHNA and CDR2 YSLEER. V lost 0 bases, J lost 3 bases, and 11 bases lay in between.

The V and J genes are TRBV5-6 and TRBJ1-2; D possibly corresponds to TRBD1 (6 bases). The CDR3 has 15 amino acids. The V end was cut by 0 bases, the J end by 4 bases, with 13 bases between. Germline values: CDR1 SGHDT, CDR2 YYEEEE. CDR3 region: CASSLGKGGGYGYTF. Written as DNA, the CDR3 is TGTGCCAGCAGCTTGGGAAAGGGAGGGGGCTATGGCTACACCTTC.

V is TRBV2 and J is TRBJ1-2; maybe TRBD1 (6 bases). The CDR3 extends over 14 amino acids. Per germline, CDR1 SNHLY and CDR2 FYNNEI. The V gene lost 7 bases and the J gene lost 6 bases, with 18 bases spanning the gap. The CDR3 loop is CASNEGGGGDGYTF. CDR3 sequence (DNA): TGTGCCAGCAACGAAGGTGGAGGGGGGGATGGCTACACCTTC. The full variable domain, completed using reference TRBV2 and TRBJ1-2, is EPEVTQTPSHQVTQMGQEVILRCVPISNHLYFYWYRQILGQKVEFLVSFYNNEISEKSEIFDDQFSVERPDGSNFTLKIRSTKLEDSAMYFCASNEGGGGDGYTFGSGTRLTVV.

The rearrangement joins TRBV27 to TRBJ1-2; a weak D match, TRBD1 (6 bases). V was trimmed by 3 bases and J by 4 bases, leaving 12 bases between them. The CDR3 spans 14 residues. CDR1 is MNHEY and CDR2 is SMNVEV in the germline V gene (reference sequence). This chain's CDR3 is CASSFAGVGYGYTF. The CDR3 coding sequence is TGTGCCAGCAGTTTTGCAGGGGTGGGCTATGGCTACACCTTC.

The CDR3 loop reads CASRPPRDRGYEQYF. DNA for the CDR3: TGTGCCAGCAGACCTCCCCGGGACAGGGGCTACGAGCAGTACTTC. The chain combines TRBV6-5 with TRBJ2-7, with 10 bases lining up with TRBD1. From germline, CDR1 is MNHEY and CDR2 SVGAGI. This CDR3 contains 15 residues. The ends lost 6 bases at V and 3 bases at J; junction bases unmatched: 8.

There are a few counts of this clone. This chain connects TRBV5-1 to TRBJ2-7, with 8 bases matching TRBD1. The germline V gene has CDR1 SGHRS and CDR2 YFSETQ. With V trimmed by 4 bases and J by 5 bases, 5 bases remained unmatched. The CDR3 runs to 13 residues. CDR3 in amino acids: CASSADRANEQYF. As DNA, the CDR3 is TGCGCCAGCAGCGCGGACAGGGCTAACGAGCAGTACTTC.

This clone was recorded a few times. The chain combines TRBV6-4 with TRBJ2-1; TRBD2 matches 8 bases. J was trimmed by 0 bases and V by 2 bases; bases with no gene match: 0. Germline lookup yields CDR1 MRHNA and CDR2 SNTAGT. This CDR3 contains 15 residues. This chain's CDR3 is CASSDGTSSYNEQFF. The CDR3 DNA is TGTGCCAGCAGTGACGGGACTAGCTCCTACAATGAGCAGTTCTTC.

This chain connects TRBV5-8 to TRBJ2-3; D might be TRBD2 (5 bases). V dropped 0 bases and J dropped 1 base, with 15 bases sitting between them. The CDR3 covers 17 residues. Germline V gene lookup returns CDR1 SGHTS and CDR2 YDEGEE. The CDR3 reads CASSLGGLLVGTDTQYF. For the CDR3, the DNA is TGTGCCAGCAGCTTGGGAGGACTTCTAGTTGGCACAGATACGCAGTATTTT.